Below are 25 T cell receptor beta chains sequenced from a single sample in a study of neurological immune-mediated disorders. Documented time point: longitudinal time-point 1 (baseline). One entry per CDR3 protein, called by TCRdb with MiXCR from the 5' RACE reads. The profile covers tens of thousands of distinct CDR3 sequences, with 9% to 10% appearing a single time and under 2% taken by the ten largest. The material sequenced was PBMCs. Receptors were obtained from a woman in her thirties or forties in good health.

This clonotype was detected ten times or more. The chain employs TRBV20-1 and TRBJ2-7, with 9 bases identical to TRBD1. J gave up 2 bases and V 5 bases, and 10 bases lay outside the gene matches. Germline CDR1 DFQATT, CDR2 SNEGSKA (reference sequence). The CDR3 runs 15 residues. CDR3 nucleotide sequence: TGCAGTGCTGTCGACCCGGGACAGGGAACCTACGAGCAGTACTTC. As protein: CSAVDPGQGTYEQYF.

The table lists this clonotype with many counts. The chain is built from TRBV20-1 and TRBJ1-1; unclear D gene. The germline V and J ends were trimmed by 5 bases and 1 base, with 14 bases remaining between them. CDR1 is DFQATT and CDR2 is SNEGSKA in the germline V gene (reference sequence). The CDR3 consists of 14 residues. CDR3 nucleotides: TGCAGTGCTCCCTATCTCCGGCAGAACACTGAAGCTTTCTTT. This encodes CSAPYLRQNTEAFF.

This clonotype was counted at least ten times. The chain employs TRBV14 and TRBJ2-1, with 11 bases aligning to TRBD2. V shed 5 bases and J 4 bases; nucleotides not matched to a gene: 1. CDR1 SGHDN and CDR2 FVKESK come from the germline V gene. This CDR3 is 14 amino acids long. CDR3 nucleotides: TGTGCCAGCAGCAGACTAGCGGGGTACAATGAGCAGTTCTTC. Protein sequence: CASSRLAGYNEQFF.

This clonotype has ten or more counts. CDR3 loop: CASSLSGTGRTEAFF. In nucleotides, the CDR3 is TGTGCCAGCTCACTGTCGGGGACAGGGAGAACTGAAGCTTTCTTT. This chain links TRBV18 with TRBJ1-1; 9 nucleotides line up with TRBD1. This CDR3 spans 15 amino acids. Germline trimming cut 4 bases from V and 5 bases from J; bases unmatched to any gene: 8. Germline lookup yields CDR1 KGHSH and CDR2 LQKENI.

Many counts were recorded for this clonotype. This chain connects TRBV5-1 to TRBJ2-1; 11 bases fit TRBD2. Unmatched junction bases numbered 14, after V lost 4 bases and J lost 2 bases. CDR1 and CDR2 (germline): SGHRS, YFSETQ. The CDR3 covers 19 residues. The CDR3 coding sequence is TGCGCCAGCAGCCGGATGGGACTAGCGGCCCAATTAGCCTACAATGAGCAGTTCTTC. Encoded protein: CASSRMGLAAQLAYNEQFF.

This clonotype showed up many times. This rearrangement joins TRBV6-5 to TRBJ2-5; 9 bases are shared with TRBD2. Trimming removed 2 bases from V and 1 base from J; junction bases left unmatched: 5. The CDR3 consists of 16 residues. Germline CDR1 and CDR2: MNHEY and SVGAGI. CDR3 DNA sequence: TGTGCCAGCAGTTACCTCCGTAGCGGGAGCCAAGAGACCCAGTACTTC. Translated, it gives CASSYLRSGSQETQYF.

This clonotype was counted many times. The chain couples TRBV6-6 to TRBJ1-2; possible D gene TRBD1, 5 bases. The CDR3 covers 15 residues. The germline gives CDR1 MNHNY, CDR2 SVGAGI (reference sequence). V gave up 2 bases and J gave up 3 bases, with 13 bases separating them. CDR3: CASSYPNQGDYGYTF. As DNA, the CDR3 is TGTGCCAGCAGTTACCCTAATCAGGGCGACTATGGCTACACCTTC.

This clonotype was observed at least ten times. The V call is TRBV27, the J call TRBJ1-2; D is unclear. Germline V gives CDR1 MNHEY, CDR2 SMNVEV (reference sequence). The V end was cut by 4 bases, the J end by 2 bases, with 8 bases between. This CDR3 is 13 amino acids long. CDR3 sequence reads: CASSYSSNYGYTF. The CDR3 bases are TGTGCCAGCAGTTACTCATCCAACTATGGCTACACCTTC.

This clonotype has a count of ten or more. In DNA form, the CDR3 reads TGTGCCATCAAACAGGGGGGAAACACTGAAGCTTTCTTT. As protein: CAIKQGGNTEAFF. The chain combines TRBV10-3 with TRBJ1-1, with 8 bases fitting TRBD1. V was pared by 7 bases and J by 2 bases, with 3 bases of the junction left unmatched. Germline V lookup: CDR1 ENHRY, CDR2 SYGVKD. CDR3 length: 13 amino acids.

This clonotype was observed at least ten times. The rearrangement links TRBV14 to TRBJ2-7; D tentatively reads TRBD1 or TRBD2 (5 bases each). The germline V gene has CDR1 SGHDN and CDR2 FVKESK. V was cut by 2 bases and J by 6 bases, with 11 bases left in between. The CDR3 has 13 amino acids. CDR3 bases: TGTGCCAGCAGCCAACAAATGGGGACCGAGCAGTACTTC. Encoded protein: CASSQQMGTEQYF.

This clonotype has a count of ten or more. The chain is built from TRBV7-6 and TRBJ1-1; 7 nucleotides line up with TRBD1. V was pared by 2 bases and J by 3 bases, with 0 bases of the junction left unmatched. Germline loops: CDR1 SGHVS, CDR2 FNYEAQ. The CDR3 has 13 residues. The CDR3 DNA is TGTGCCAGCAGCTTAACAGGGGACACTGAAGCTTTCTTT. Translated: CASSLTGDTEAFF.

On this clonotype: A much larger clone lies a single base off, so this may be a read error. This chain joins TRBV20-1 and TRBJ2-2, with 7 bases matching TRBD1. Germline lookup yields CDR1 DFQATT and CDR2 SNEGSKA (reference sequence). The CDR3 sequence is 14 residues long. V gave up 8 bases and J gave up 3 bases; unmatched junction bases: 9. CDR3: CSTDRAGHTGELFF. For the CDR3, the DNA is TGCAGTACTGACAGGGCGGGTCACACCGGGGAGCTGTTTTTT.

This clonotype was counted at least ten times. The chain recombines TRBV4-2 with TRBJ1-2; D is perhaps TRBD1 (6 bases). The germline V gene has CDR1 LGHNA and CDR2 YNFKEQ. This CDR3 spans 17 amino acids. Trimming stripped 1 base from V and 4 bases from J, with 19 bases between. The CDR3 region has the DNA TGTGCCAGCAGCCAAGCGGTGGCACAGGGAATATTCTATGGCTACACCTTC. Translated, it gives CASSQAVAQGIFYGYTF.

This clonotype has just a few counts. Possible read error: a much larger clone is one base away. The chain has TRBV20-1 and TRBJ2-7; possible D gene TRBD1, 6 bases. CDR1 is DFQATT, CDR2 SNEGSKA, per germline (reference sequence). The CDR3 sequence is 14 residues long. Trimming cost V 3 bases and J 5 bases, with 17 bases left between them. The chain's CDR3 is CSASDSRGGHEQYF. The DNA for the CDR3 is TGCAGTGCTAGTGATAGCAGGGGCGGACACGAGCAGTACTTC.

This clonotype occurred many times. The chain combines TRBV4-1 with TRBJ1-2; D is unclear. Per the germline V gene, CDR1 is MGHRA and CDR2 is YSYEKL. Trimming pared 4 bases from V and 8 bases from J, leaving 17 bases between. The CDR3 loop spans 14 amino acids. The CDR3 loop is CASSRGWTLKGYTF. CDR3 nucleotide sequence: TGCGCCAGCAGCCGGGGATGGACTCTGAAAGGCTACACCTTC.

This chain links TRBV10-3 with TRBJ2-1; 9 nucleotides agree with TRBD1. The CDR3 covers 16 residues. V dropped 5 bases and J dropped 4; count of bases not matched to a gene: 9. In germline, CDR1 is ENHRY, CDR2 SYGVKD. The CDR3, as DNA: TGTGCCATCAGTTCGAGAACAGGGGGCGCATACAATGAGCAGTTCTTC. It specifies CAISSRTGGAYNEQFF.

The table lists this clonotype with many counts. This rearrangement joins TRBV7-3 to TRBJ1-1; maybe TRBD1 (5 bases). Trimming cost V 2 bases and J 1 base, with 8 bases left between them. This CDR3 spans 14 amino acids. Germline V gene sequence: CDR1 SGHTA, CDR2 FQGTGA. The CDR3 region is CASSLWGGNTEAFF. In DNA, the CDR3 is TGTGCCAGCAGCTTATGGGGGGGGAACACTGAAGCTTTCTTT. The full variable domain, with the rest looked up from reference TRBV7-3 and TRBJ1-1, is GAGVSQTPSNKVTEKGKYVELRCDPISGHTALYWYRQSLGQGPEFLIYFQGTGAADDSGLPNDRFFAVRPEGSVSTLKIQRTERGDSAVYLCASSLWGGNTEAFFGQGTRLTVV.

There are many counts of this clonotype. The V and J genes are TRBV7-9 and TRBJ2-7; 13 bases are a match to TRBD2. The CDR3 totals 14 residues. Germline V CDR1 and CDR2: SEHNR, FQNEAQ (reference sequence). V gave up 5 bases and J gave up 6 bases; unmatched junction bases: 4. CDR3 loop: CASSPLAGGLEQYF. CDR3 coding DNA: TGTGCCAGCAGCCCACTAGCGGGGGGGCTCGAGCAGTACTTC. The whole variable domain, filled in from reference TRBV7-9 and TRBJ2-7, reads DTGVSQNPRHKITKRGQNVTFRCDPISEHNRLYWYRQTLGQGPEFLTYFQNEAQLEKSRLLSDRFSAERPKGSFSTLEIQRTEQGDSAMYLCASSPLAGGLEQYFGPGTRLTVT.

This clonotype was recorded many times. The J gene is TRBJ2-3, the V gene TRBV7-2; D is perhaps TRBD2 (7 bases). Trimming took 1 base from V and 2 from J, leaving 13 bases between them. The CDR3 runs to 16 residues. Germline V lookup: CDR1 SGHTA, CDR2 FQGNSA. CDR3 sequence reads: CASSLVGGDITDTQYF. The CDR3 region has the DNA TGTGCCAGCAGCTTAGTAGGGGGGGATATCACAGATACGCAGTATTTT.

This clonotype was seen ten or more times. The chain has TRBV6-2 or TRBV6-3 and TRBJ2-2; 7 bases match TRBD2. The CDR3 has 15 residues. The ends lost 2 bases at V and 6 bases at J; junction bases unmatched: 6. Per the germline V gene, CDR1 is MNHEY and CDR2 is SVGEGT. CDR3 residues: CASSYGDYLSGELFF. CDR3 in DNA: TGTGCCAGCAGTTACGGGGACTACCTCTCCGGGGAGCTGTTTTTT.

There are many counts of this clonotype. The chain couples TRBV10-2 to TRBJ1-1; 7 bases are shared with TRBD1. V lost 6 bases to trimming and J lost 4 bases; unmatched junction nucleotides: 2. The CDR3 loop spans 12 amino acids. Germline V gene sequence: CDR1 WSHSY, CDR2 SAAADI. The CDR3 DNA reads TGCGCCAGCAGAGAGGGGGCCACTGAAGCTTTCTTT. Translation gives CASREGATEAFF.

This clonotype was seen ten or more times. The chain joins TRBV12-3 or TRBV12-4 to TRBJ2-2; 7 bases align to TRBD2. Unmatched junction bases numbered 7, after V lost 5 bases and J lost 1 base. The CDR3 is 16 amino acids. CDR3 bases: TGTGCCAGCAGTCGGGGGGACGGACGGAACACCGGGGAGCTGTTTTTT. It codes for CASSRGDGRNTGELFF.

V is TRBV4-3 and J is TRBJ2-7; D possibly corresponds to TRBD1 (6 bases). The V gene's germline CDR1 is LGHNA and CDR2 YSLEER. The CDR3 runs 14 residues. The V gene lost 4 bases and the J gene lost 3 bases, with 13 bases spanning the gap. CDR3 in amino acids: CASSLEGGLYEQYF. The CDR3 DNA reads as TGCGCCAGCAGCCTAGAAGGGGGTCTCTACGAGCAGTACTTC.

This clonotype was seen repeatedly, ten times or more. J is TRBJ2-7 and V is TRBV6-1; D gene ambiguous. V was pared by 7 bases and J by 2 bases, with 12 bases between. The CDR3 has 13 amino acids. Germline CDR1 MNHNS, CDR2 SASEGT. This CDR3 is CASIGRTTYEQYF. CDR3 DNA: TGTGCCAGCATAGGCAGGACCACCTACGAGCAGTACTTC.

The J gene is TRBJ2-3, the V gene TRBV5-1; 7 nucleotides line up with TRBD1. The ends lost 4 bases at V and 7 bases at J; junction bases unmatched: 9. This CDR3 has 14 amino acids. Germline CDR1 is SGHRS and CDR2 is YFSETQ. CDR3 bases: TGCGCCAGCAGCCCCGGGACAGTGGGATATACGCAGTATTTT. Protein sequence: CASSPGTVGYTQYF.